This is a list of T cell receptor beta chains from one sample in a study of T cells in Graves' hyperthyroidism and ophthalmopathy. Each CDR3 protein gets one entry after TCRdb re-called the multiplex PCR reads with MiXCR. This table has around 490,000 distinct CDR3 sequences, about 20% appearing once. The source material was blood. Source of these receptors: a man aged 35 to 55 with Graves' ophthalmopathy. CDR3s include the opening cysteine and the closing phenylalanine or tryptophan. A D gene is named only where the DNA matches it firmly. Expanded clones get a size class; other rows say once, few or many, or leave the size out.

j_call cdr3_length v_call clone_size d_call cdr3_nt cdr3_aa
TRBJ1-3 15 TRBV7-2 - - TGTGCCAGCAGCACTAGACAGCTCTCTGGAAACACCATATATTTT CASSTRQLSGNTIYF
TRBJ2-5 16 TRBV7-9 few TRBD1 TGTGCCAGCAGCTCGTACACAGGGGGCTTGGGGGAGACCCAGTACTTC CASSSYTGGLGETQYF
TRBJ1-1 14 TRBV4-1 few - TGCGCCAGCAGCCAGTCATGGGGGGGCACTGAAGCTTTCTTT CASSQSWGGTEAFF
TRBJ1-1 10 TRBV30 many - TGTGCCTGGAGTGTCAGGGAAGCTTTCTTT CAWSVREAFF
TRBJ2-4 15 TRBV7-9 - - TGTGCCAACAGCTTATCTTCGGCTATAACTAACATTCAGTACTTC CANSLSSAITNIQYF
TRBJ2-2 16 TRBV27 - TRBD2 TGTGCCAGCAGTCTTAAAGCGGGAGGGGCGTCCGGGGAGCTGTTTTTT CASSLKAGGASGELFF
TRBJ1-6 13 TRBV3-1 many - TGTGCCAGCAGCCCTCCCGGGCTCTCACCCCTCCACTTT CASSPPGLSPLHF
TRBJ1-6 16 TRBV12-3/TRBV12-4 many TRBD1 TGTGCCAGCAGAACTACCGACAGGGGCTATAATTCACCCCTCCACTTT CASRTTDRGYNSPLHF
TRBJ1-6 14 TRBV5-1 once - TGCGCCAGCAGCTTGGCCATAGGGGATTCACCCCTCCACTTT CASSLAIGDSPLHF
TRBJ2-1 15 TRBV7-9 few TRBD2 TGTGCCAGCAGCTTGCGGACTAGCGGGGTCATTGAGCAGTTCTTC CASSLRTSGVIEQFF
TRBJ2-5 13 TRBV29-1 - TRBD2 TGCAGCGTTGGAGCGGGGGGCGGGGAGACCCAGTACTTC CSVGAGGGETQYF
TRBJ2-2 15 TRBV30 - - TGTGCCTGGAGTGTACCCCCCGGACTATCAGGGGAGCTGTTTTTT CAWSVPPGLSGELFF